This TCR beta chain emerged from a study of blood T cell repertoires in COVID-19. The repertoire was sequenced with immunoSEQ multiplex PCR; TCRdb's copy has only in-frame clones and lacks some. Here the sample spans some 140,000 clones, 70% to 80% being singletons. The CDR3 covers 16 residues. Germline CDR1 SGHRS, CDR2 YFSETQ. V was clipped by 0 bases and J by 8 bases, with 18 bases between them. Sequencing was carried out using peripheral blood. This receptor was identified in a human donor in a cohort sampled during active COVID-19. This chain links TRBV5-1 with TRBJ2-1; a possible D gene is TRBD2 (7 bases). This CDR3 reads CASSLDGGQPWHEQFF. DNA for the CDR3: TGCGCCAGCAGCTTGGACGGGGGGCAACCCTGGCATGAGCAGTTCTTC.